The 12 T cell receptor beta chains below all came from one sample that was sequenced in a study of identical twins' blood T cells. TCRdb reprocessed the 5' RACE reads with MiXCR, giving one entry per CDR3 protein. Of 350,000 to 400,000 distinct CDR3 sequences listed, roughly 30% are singletons. Input material: PBMCs. The receptors stem from a woman aged 18 to 49 in good health.

The genes are TRBV4-2 and TRBJ2-2; unclear D gene. CDR1 is LGHNA and CDR2 is YNFKEQ in the germline V gene. The CDR3 extends over 18 amino acids. The ends were cut back, 4 bases at V and 1 base at J, with 19 bases in the middle. As DNA, the CDR3 is TGTGCCAGCAGCCCTGGCCCCTCAGCGCCTCTGAACACCGGGGAGCTGTTTTTT. This codes for CASSPGPSAPLNTGELFF.

This clonotype was picked up a small number of times. The chain couples TRBV6-5 to TRBJ2-3; TRBD2 agrees at 12 bases. The CDR3 runs to 21 residues. Germline CDR1 and CDR2: MNHEY and SVGAGI. V trimming: 6 bases; J trimming: 0 bases; junction bases outside the gene matches: 19. CDR3 loop: CASRLSKTGLAGYLSTDTQYF. The DNA for the CDR3 is TGTGCCAGCAGGCTAAGTAAAACGGGACTAGCGGGTTACCTTAGCACAGATACGCAGTATTTT.

This clonotype has only a few counts. The chain is built from TRBV7-2 and TRBJ1-3, with D maybe TRBD1 (5 bases). The length of the CDR3 is 15 residues. The germline gives CDR1 SGHTA, CDR2 FQGNSA. Deletions cut 5 bases from V and 2 bases from J, with 13 bases between. The DNA of the CDR3 is TGTGCCAGCAGCCTCCAGGGTTGGCCTGGAAACACCATATATTTT. It specifies CASSLQGWPGNTIYF.

This clonotype was recorded a few times. The genes are TRBV29-1 and TRBJ1-4; D call uncertain. CDR3 length equals 14 residues. The germline V gene encodes CDR1 SQVTM and CDR2 ANQGSEA. V dropped 5 bases and J dropped 4 bases, with 14 bases sitting between them. DNA of the CDR3: TGCAGCGTTCACGACGACGGGAGTAATGAAAAACTGTTTTTT. Encoded protein: CSVHDDGSNEKLFF.

The V call is TRBV30, the J call TRBJ1-4, with D maybe TRBD1 (6 bases). Trimming took off 0 bases at V and 4 bases at J, with 12 bases between the two ends. The CDR3 runs 15 residues. CDR1 and CDR2 from the germline V gene are GTSNPN and SVGIG (reference sequence). The CDR3 region is CAWSVSTGSNEKLFF. The CDR3 nucleotides are TGTGCCTGGAGTGTAAGCACAGGGAGTAATGAAAAACTGTTTTTT.

The table lists this clonotype with a few counts. J is TRBJ1-5 and V is TRBV9; no clear D gene. The CDR3 has 14 amino acids. Germline lookup yields CDR1 SGDLS and CDR2 YYNGEE. V lost 0 bases and J lost 2, with 6 bases in between. CDR3 protein: CASSVGEGNQPQHF. CDR3 DNA sequence: TGTGCCAGCAGCGTAGGGGAGGGCAATCAGCCCCAGCATTTT.

This clonotype was seen only a few times. The chain combines TRBV7-8 with TRBJ1-2, with unresolved D. The V and J ends lost 1 base and 7 bases respectively, with 4 bases between them. The CDR3 is made up of 11 amino acids. Looked up from germline, CDR1 is SGHVS and CDR2 is FQNEAQ. This CDR3 reads CASSLGLGYTF. In DNA form, the CDR3 reads TGTGCCAGCAGCTTAGGTCTTGGCTACACCTTC.

V is TRBV5-1 and J is TRBJ2-1; 8 bases are a match to TRBD2. Germline-derived CDR1 and CDR2 are SGHRS and YFSETQ. This CDR3 contains 16 residues. J lost 8 bases, V lost 2 bases, and 12 bases had no gene match. The CDR3 here is CASSLPTGGFNDEQFF. In DNA form, the CDR3 reads TGCGCCAGCAGCTTACCTACGGGGGGGTTTAATGATGAGCAGTTCTTC. Full variable domain (missing parts from reference TRBV5-1 and TRBJ2-1): KAGVTQTPRYLIKTRGQQVTLSCSPISGHRSVSWYQQTPGQGLQFLFEYFSETQRNKGNFPGRFSGRQFSNSRSEMNVSTLELGDSALYLCASSLPTGGFNDEQFFGPGTRLTVL.

The V gene is TRBV10-3, the J gene TRBJ1-5; 8 bases map to TRBD1. CDR1 and CDR2 from the germline V gene are ENHRY and SYGVKD. The CDR3 covers 13 residues. With V trimmed by 6 bases and J by 4 bases, 2 bases remained unmatched. The CDR3 reads CAIRDRENQPQHF. CDR3 DNA: TGTGCCATCAGGGACAGGGAGAATCAGCCCCAGCATTTT.

This clonotype was counted a few times. J is TRBJ2-6 and V is TRBV2; the D call may be TRBD1 or TRBD2 (5 bases each). The V gene's germline CDR1 is SNHLY and CDR2 FYNNEI. The CDR3 is made up of 16 amino acids. The V end was cut by 7 bases, the J end by 0 bases, with 13 bases between. CDR3 in DNA: TGTGCCAGCATGGGGGACGGAGACTCTGGGGCCAACGTCCTGACTTTC. Translating gives CASMGDGDSGANVLTF.

This clonotype was picked up a small number of times. The J gene is TRBJ1-5, the V gene TRBV6-2 or TRBV6-3, with D uncertain. The CDR3 consists of 14 residues. Germline V gene lookup returns CDR1 MNHEY and CDR2 SVGEGT. The V end was cut by 5 bases, the J end by 4 bases, with 12 bases between. CDR3 region: CASSPRSENQPQHF. The CDR3 nucleotides are TGTGCCAGCAGTCCCCGTAGCGAAAATCAGCCCCAGCATTTT.

The V and J genes are TRBV7-2 and TRBJ1-1, with 7 bases matching TRBD1. CDR1 and CDR2 (germline): SGHTA, FQGNSA. The CDR3 length is 13 residues. V lost 4 bases and J lost 5; bases outside the gene matches: 4. The CDR3 DNA follows: TGTGCCAGCAGCTCCTCAGGGGGGACTGAAGCTTTCTTT. Amino acids: CASSSSGGTEAFF.